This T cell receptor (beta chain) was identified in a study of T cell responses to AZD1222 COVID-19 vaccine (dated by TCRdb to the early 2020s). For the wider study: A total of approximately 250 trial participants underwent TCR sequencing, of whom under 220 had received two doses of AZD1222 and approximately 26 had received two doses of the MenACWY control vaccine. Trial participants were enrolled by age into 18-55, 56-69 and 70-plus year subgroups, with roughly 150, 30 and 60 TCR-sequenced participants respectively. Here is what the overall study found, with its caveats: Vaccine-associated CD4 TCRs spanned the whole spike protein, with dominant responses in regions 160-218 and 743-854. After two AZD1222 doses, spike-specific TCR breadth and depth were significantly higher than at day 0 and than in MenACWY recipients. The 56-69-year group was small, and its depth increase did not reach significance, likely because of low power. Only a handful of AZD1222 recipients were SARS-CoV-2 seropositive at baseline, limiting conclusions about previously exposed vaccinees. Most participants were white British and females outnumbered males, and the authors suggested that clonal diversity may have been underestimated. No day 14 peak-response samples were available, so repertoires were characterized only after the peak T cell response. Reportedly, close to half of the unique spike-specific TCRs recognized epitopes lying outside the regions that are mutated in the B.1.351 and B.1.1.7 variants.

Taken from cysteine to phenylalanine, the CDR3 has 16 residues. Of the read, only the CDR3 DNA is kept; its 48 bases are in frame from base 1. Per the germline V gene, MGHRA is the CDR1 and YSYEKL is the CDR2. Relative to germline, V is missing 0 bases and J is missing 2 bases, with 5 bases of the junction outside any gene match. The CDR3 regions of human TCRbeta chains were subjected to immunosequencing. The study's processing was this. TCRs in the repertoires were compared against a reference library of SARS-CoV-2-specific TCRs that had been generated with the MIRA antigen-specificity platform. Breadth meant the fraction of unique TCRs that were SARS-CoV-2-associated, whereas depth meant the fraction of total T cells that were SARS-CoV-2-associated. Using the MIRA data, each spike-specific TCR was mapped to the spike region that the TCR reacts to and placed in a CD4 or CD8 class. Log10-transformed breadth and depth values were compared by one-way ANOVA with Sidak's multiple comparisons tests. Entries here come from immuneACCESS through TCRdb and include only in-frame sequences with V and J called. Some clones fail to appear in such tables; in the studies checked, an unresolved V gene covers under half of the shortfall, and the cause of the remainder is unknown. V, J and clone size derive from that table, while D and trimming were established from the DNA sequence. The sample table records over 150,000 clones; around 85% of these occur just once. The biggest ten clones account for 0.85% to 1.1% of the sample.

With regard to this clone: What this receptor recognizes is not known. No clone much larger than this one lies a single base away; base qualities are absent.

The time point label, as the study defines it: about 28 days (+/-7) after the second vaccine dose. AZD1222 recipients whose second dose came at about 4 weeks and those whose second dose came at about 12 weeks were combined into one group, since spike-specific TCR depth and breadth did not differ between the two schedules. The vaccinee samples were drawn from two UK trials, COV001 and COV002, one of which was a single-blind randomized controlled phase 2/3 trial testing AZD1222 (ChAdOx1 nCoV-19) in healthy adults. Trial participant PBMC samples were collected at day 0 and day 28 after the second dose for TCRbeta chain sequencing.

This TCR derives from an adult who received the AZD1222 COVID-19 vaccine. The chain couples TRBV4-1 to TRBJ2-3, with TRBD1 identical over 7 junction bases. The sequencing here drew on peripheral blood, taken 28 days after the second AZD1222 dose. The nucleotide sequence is TGCGCCAGCAGCCAAGAAGAAAGGGGGCCCACAGATACGCAGTATTTT. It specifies CASSQEERGPTDTQYF.